The entry below gives a single T cell receptor beta chain sequence along with its context. Germline assignment: CDR1 SNHLY and CDR2 FYNNEI. The ends lost 6 bases at V and 4 bases at J; junction bases unmatched: 5. This CDR3 has 14 residues. The sample is drawn from a study of patients and donors after allogeneic stem cell transplantation. MiXCR, applied by TCRdb to the RT-PCR reads, yields one record per CDR3 protein. This sample has approximately 150,000 distinct CDR3 sequences; roughly 24% occur once, and the top ten carry roughly 25%. The genes are TRBV2 and TRBJ2-3, with 9 bases identical to TRBD1. The sample comprised blood, either unsorted or a sorted T cell fraction (not recorded which). The sequence derives from a human donor who was either an allogeneic HSCT recipient or a stem cell or donor lymphocyte infusion donor (not recorded which). It is not recorded whose cells these are; they may come from a transplant donor. CDR3 sequence (DNA): TGTGCCAGCAGGTGGACAGGGGTTTCAGATACGCAGTATTTT. This translates into CASRWTGVSDTQYF.